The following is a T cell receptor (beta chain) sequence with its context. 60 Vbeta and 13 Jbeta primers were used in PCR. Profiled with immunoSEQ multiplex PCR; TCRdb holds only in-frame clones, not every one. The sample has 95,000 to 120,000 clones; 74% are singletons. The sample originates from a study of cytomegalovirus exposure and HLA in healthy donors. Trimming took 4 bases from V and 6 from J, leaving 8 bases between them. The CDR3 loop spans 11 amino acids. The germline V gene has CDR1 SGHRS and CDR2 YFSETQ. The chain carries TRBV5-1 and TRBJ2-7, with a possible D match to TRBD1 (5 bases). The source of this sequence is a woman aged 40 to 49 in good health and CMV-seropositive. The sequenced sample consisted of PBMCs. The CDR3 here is CASSQGFEQYF. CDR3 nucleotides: TGCGCCAGCAGCCAGGGCTTCGAGCAGTACTTC.